The next 23 T cell receptor beta chains were all read from a single sample in a study of cytomegalovirus exposure and HLA in healthy donors. The PCR made use of 60 Vbeta and 13 Jbeta primers. This table comes from immunoSEQ multiplex PCR, and its TCRdb copy is limited to in-frame clones, with some not included. The repertoire consists of some 250,000 clones, with around 80% occurring once and the leading ten covering around 5.4%. The specimen sequenced was PBMCs. These receptors originate from a woman in her thirties or forties in good health and CMV-seropositive.

A remark on this clone: Sequence at one end of the junction differs from germline and may be a read error. The chain employs TRBV7-7 and TRBJ2-5; 11 nucleotides agree with TRBD2. The CDR3 sequence is 14 residues long. The germline V gene has CDR1 SSHAT and CDR2 FNYEAQ (reference sequence). The CDR3 nucleotides are TGTGCTAGCAGCGCAGGACTAGCGGGAGAGACCCAGTACTTC. This sequence encodes CASSAGLAGETQYF. The variable domain in full, completed from reference TRBV7-7 and TRBJ2-5, reads GAGVSQSPRYKVTKRGQDVTLRCDPISSHATLYWYQQALGQGPEFLTYFNYEAQPDKSGLPSDRFSAERPEGSISTLTIQRTEQRDSAMYRCASSAGLAGETQYFGPGTRLLVL.

A single count supports this clone. The chain has TRBV2 and TRBJ1-6; D might be TRBD1 (5 bases). This CDR3 region has 16 residues. Germline V lookup: CDR1 SNHLY, CDR2 FYNNEI. V lost 4 bases and J 7 bases, leaving 17 bases between the germline ends. For the CDR3, the DNA is TGTGCCAGCAGTGTAGGTTTAAGGGGTAGGAATTCACCCCTCCACTTT. As protein: CASSVGLRGRNSPLHF.

This sequence joins TRBV7-9 and TRBJ1-1; tentative D call: TRBD1 (6 bases). V was pared by 8 bases and J by 1 base, with 8 bases between. The CDR3 contains 12 residues. Per the germline V gene, CDR1 is SEHNR and CDR2 is FQNEAQ (reference sequence). The CDR3 here is CASHRANTEAFF. The CDR3 DNA follows: TGTGCCAGCCACAGGGCGAACACTGAAGCTTTCTTT. The whole variable domain, remainder taken from reference TRBV7-9 and TRBJ1-1, is DTGVSQNPRHKITKRGQNVTFRCDPISEHNRLYWYRQTLGQGPEFLTYFQNEAQLEKSRLLSDRFSAERPKGSFSTLEIQRTEQGDSAMYLCASHRANTEAFFGQGTRLTVV.

Details on this clone: Compared with germline, one end of the junction differs, possibly owing to a read error. The DNA for the CDR3 is TGTGCCAGCAGCCCGGGAAGGTTC. Protein product: CASSPGRF. This chain links TRBV11-2 with TRBJ1-2, with unresolved D. The germline V gene has CDR1 SGHAT and CDR2 FQNNGV. The CDR3 length is 8 residues.

The J gene is TRBJ2-1, the V gene TRBV12-5; weak D call: TRBD1 (6 bases). The CDR3 totals 16 residues. Germline V CDR1 and CDR2: LGHNT, FRNRAP. V dropped 0 bases and J dropped 3 bases, with 12 bases sitting between them. Here the CDR3 DNA reads TGTGCTAGTGGTTTGGTACTAAAAGGGGGCTACAATGAGCAGTTCTTC. Protein sequence: CASGLVLKGGYNEQFF.

This rearrangement joins TRBV2 to TRBJ2-5; D may be TRBD2 (6 bases). The tail of the sequence fits TRBJ2-7 better, so the J call may be wrong. This CDR3 contains 14 residues. Germline V gene data show CDR1 as SNHLY and CDR2 as FYNNEI. CDR3 loop: CASSGTRSSYEQYF. The DNA for the CDR3 is TGTGCCAGCAGCGGGACTCGTAGCTCCTACGAGCAGTACTTC.

CDR3 in DNA: TGTGCCAGCAGCCGCTCCGGGGGGAACACCGGGGAGCTGTTTTTT. Encoded protein: CASSRSGGNTGELFF. The chain carries TRBV14 and TRBJ2-2, with D perhaps TRBD2 (6 bases). CDR3 size: 15 residues. Per the germline V gene, CDR1 is SGHDN and CDR2 is FVKESK. V lost 4 bases to trimming and J lost 1 base, with 10 bases between them.

The CDR3 coding sequence is TGTGCCAGCAGCCATGCCGGCTTTAGGACAGTTAAGGGAAAACTGTTTTTT. It yields the protein CASSHAGFRTVKGKLFF. V gene TRBV4-2 combines with J gene TRBJ1-4; D may be TRBD1 (6 bases). Trimming shortened V by 3 bases and J by 10 bases, and 24 bases separated the two germline ends. Germline V lookup: CDR1 LGHNA, CDR2 YNFKEQ. The CDR3 is made up of 17 amino acids.

As concerns this clone: Because the CDR3's place on the DNA is in doubt, the DNA is left out and the CDR3 is given as listed by TCRdb. V usage is TRBV9 and J usage is TRBJ1-4. The CDR3 spans 15 residues, counting both ends. Germline assignment: CDR1 SGDLS and CDR2 YYNGEE. Here the CDR3 reads CASSSFGEGSEKLFF.

The rearrangement links TRBV10-3 to TRBJ2-7; 7 bases map to TRBD1. The CDR3 is 14 residues long. The junction had 4 bases not matched to a gene; V was cut back by 4 bases and J by 1 base. CDR1 is ENHRY, CDR2 SYGVKD, per germline. The CDR3 loop reads CAISGGQRSYEQYF. DNA of the CDR3: TGTGCCATCAGTGGGGGACAGAGATCCTACGAGCAGTACTTC.

The chain couples TRBV4-2 to TRBJ1-1, with D unclear. Trimming cost V 2 bases and J 6 bases, with 13 bases left between them. CDR3 length equals 14 residues. CDR1 and CDR2 (germline): LGHNA, YNFKEQ. CDR3 region: CASSQLSRSSEAFF. The CDR3, as DNA: TGTGCCAGCAGCCAATTGAGCCGGTCTTCTGAAGCTTTCTTT.

This chain uses TRBV30 with TRBJ1-1, with a tentative D call TRBD1 (6 bases). Looked up from germline, CDR1 is GTSNPN and CDR2 is SVGIG (reference sequence). This CDR3 region has 14 residues. V lost 2 bases and J 3 bases, leaving 13 bases between the germline ends. Here the CDR3 DNA reads TGTGCCTGGAGTTGGGCAGGGGCCGACACTGAAGCTTTCTTT. Translating gives CAWSWAGADTEAFF.

The rearrangement joins TRBV7-6 to TRBJ1-2, with D perhaps TRBD1 (5 bases). V shed 9 bases and J shed 4 bases, with 18 bases lying between them. From germline, CDR1 is SGHVS and CDR2 FNYEAQ. The CDR3 is made up of 14 amino acids. The CDR3 region has the DNA TGTGCCAGGGAGGAGGGGAATCTAACCTATGGCTACACCTTC. It encodes CAREEGNLTYGYTF.

The V call is TRBV11-2, the J call TRBJ2-2; 11 bases align to TRBD2. Germline V lookup: CDR1 SGHAT, CDR2 FQNNGV. The CDR3 runs 15 residues. J lost 5 bases, V lost 6 bases, and 5 bases had no gene match. For the CDR3, the DNA is TGTGCCAGCAGACCCGGGACTAGCGGTACCGGGGAGCTGTTTTTT. It codes for CASRPGTSGTGELFF.

The V call is TRBV5-4, the J call TRBJ2-5, with D maybe TRBD1 (6 bases). In germline, CDR1 is SGHNT, CDR2 YYREEE (reference sequence). CDR3 length equals 15 residues. Trimming stripped 8 bases from V and 2 bases from J, with 19 bases between. CDR3 nucleotide sequence: TGTGCCAGTAAAGAATCGGGACAATTACAAGAGACCCAGTACTTC. Amino acid sequence: CASKESGQLQETQYF. Combining the CDR3 with reference TRBV5-4 and TRBJ2-5 gives the whole variable domain ETGVTQSPTHLIKTRGQQVTLRCSSQSGHNTVSWYQQALGQGPQFIFQYYREEENGRGNFPPRFSGLQFPNYSSELNVNALELDDSALYLCASKESGQLQETQYFGPGTRLLVL.

The chain carries TRBV7-3 and TRBJ2-3; D unclear. Looked up from germline, CDR1 is SGHTA and CDR2 is FQGTGA. CDR3 size: 13 residues. The V end was cut by 1 base, the J end by 4 bases, with 6 bases between. This CDR3 is CASSLNRADTQYF. The CDR3 DNA is TGTGCCAGCAGCTTAAATCGGGCAGATACGCAGTATTTT.

This clone was seen more than once but under ten times. Different DNA sequences within this sample yield the same CDR3. The chain employs TRBV7-9 and TRBJ1-1, with D perhaps TRBD1 (5 bases). The CDR3 is made up of 14 amino acids. The V gene lost 3 bases and the J gene lost 2 bases, with 10 bases spanning the gap. Germline loops: CDR1 SEHNR, CDR2 FQNEAQ (reference sequence). The CDR3 protein is CASSLGRGNTEAFF. The CDR3 bases are TGTGCCAGCAGCTTGGGTAGGGGTAACACTGAAGCTTTCTTT.

The rearrangement joins TRBV19 to TRBJ2-2, with 11 bases that match TRBD2. V shed 8 bases and J 4 bases; nucleotides not matched to a gene: 3. The CDR3 consists of 14 residues. Germline lookup yields CDR1 LNHDA and CDR2 SQIVND (reference sequence). CDR3 nucleotides: TGTGCCAGTGCCACTAGCGGGAGCACCGGGGAGCTGTTTTTT. It translates to CASATSGSTGELFF.

The chain has TRBV7-2 and TRBJ2-7; tentative D call: TRBD2 (6 bases). Germline-derived CDR1 and CDR2 are SGHTA and FQGNSA. The CDR3 is 15 residues long. V was clipped by 3 bases and J by 7 bases, with 19 bases between them. The CDR3 sequence is CASSFLAFEGEEQYF. CDR3 DNA sequence: TGTGCCAGCAGCTTCCTAGCGTTCGAAGGTGAGGAGCAGTACTTC.

This clone was observed a handful of times. This rearrangement joins TRBV2 to TRBJ2-7; TRBD1 might be the D (6 bases). With 5 bases removed from V and 3 bases from J, the gap between germline ends came to 14 bases. Germline values: CDR1 SNHLY, CDR2 FYNNEI. This CDR3 is built from 14 residues. CDR3 sequence (DNA): TGTGCCAGCAGTCTACAGGGCCTCAACTACGAGCAGTACTTC. Protein: CASSLQGLNYEQYF.

This clone was recorded only once. This chain's CDR3 is CASSPGGGGYQETQYF. The CDR3 nucleotides read TGCGCCAGCAGCCCTGGGGGCGGGGGTTACCAAGAGACCCAGTACTTC. V and J are TRBV5-1 and TRBJ2-5; D perhaps matches TRBD2 (7 bases). The germline V gene has CDR1 SGHRS and CDR2 YFSETQ. With 4 bases removed from V and 0 bases from J, the gap between germline ends came to 16 bases. The CDR3 runs 16 residues.

A few counts support this clone. The rearrangement uses TRBV30 and TRBJ1-5, with a tentative D call TRBD1 (6 bases). CDR1 is GTSNPN, CDR2 SVGIG, per germline (reference sequence). This CDR3 has 14 residues. Trimming cost V 3 bases and J 7 bases, with 16 bases left between them. CDR3 amino acids: CAWSPGQFEQPQHF. DNA of the CDR3: TGTGCCTGGAGCCCCGGACAGTTTGAGCAGCCCCAGCATTTT.

This chain uses TRBV5-6 with TRBJ1-1; 8 nucleotides line up with TRBD1. V trimming: 4 bases; J trimming: 11 bases; junction bases outside the gene matches: 10. Germline V gene data show CDR1 as SGHDT and CDR2 as YYEEEE. This CDR3 comprises 13 residues. The CDR3 bases are TGTGCCAGCAGCGGACTCGGACAGGGTGAGGCTTTCTTT. It encodes CASSGLGQGEAFF.